These 6 T cell receptor beta chains share one sample of origin, sequenced in a study of blood T cell repertoires in COVID-19. Only in-frame clones appear in the TCRdb table, and some are missing; sequencing was by immunoSEQ multiplex PCR. The sample shows around 300,000 clones, 86% of them seen only once. Sequencing was done on a sample of PBMCs or T cells enriched from blood (not recorded which). The source is a woman between 18 and 29 years old who had recovered from COVID-19.

The V and J genes are TRBV6-1 and TRBJ1-2; TRBD1 matches 9 bases. After removal of 4 bases from V and 6 bases from J, the junction contained 18 bases not matched to a gene. Germline CDR1 reads MNHNS; CDR2 reads SASEGT. The CDR3 has 18 amino acids. The CDR3 spells CASSAYHLRTGEVNGYTF. In nucleotides, the CDR3 is TGTGCCAGCAGTGCATACCATTTAAGGACAGGGGAAGTGAATGGCTACACCTTC.

CDR3 sequence (DNA): TGTGCCAGCAGCCCAGAGCGGGGGGCGTTCTACGAGCAGTACTTC. Translating gives CASSPERGAFYEQYF. J is TRBJ2-7 and V is TRBV7-6, with TRBD2 matching over 9 bases. CDR1 and CDR2 from the germline V gene are SGHVS and FNYEAQ. With V trimmed by 5 bases and J by 3 bases, 8 bases remained unmatched. This CDR3 has 15 residues. Full variable domain (rest looked up from reference TRBV7-6 and TRBJ2-7): GAGVSQSPRYKVTKRGQDVALRCDPISGHVSLYWYRQALGQGPEFLTYFNYEAQQDKSGLPNDRFSAERPEGSISTLTIQRTEQRDSAMYRCASSPERGAFYEQYFGPGTRLTVT.

This clone is termed medium-sized. J is TRBJ2-1 and V is TRBV27; D possibly corresponds to TRBD2 (6 bases). This CDR3 contains 16 residues. Trimming took off 5 bases at V and 5 bases at J, with 19 bases between the two ends. Germline values: CDR1 MNHEY, CDR2 SMNVEV (reference sequence). CDR3 amino acids: CASSPDREYRDNEQFF. In DNA form, the CDR3 reads TGTGCCAGCAGTCCCGACCGGGAGTATCGAGACAATGAGCAGTTCTTC.

In this sample, this clone turned up a few times. The chain combines TRBV27 with TRBJ1-5, with TRBD1 as a possible D gene (5 bases). The CDR3 covers 15 residues. V lost 3 bases and J lost 3, with 12 bases in between. The germline gives CDR1 MNHEY, CDR2 SMNVEV (reference sequence). The CDR3 protein is CASSLGRDPNQPQHF. CDR3 sequence (DNA): TGTGCCAGCAGTTTGGGCAGGGATCCCAATCAGCCCCAGCATTTT.

The CDR3 protein is CATSEDRVSYNEQFF. The CDR3, as DNA: TGTGCCACCAGTGAGGACAGGGTCTCCTACAATGAGCAGTTCTTC. The chain recombines TRBV24-1 with TRBJ2-1, with 8 bases that match TRBD1. The germline CDR1 and CDR2 sequences are KGHDR and SFDVKD. The CDR3 length is 15 residues. Germline trimming cut 4 bases from V and 0 bases from J; bases unmatched to any gene: 1.

J is TRBJ2-7 and V is TRBV5-8; TRBD2 agrees at 9 bases. The CDR3 spans 15 residues. J gave up 2 bases and V 1 base, and 4 bases lay outside the gene matches. The germline gives CDR1 SGHTS, CDR2 YDEGEE. CDR3 amino acids: CASSLWSSGAYEQYF. DNA of the CDR3: TGTGCCAGCAGCTTGTGGTCTAGCGGGGCCTACGAGCAGTACTTC.